The 28 T cell receptor beta chains listed next were all sequenced from one sample in a study of OX40 agonist ivuxolimab in advanced cancers. Profiling relied on immunoSEQ multiplex PCR, and the TCRdb table lists in-frame clones only, not all of them. The sample contains just under 85,000 clones, less than 85% of which appear only once. Sequencing used CD4+ or CD8+ T cells sorted from blood, obtained in a trial of the OX40 agonist ivuxolimab. The receptors here all came from an adult with an advanced solid tumor such as melanoma, head and neck, liver or kidney cancer.

This clone has only one observation. The chain is built from TRBV5-6 and TRBJ1-1; D is ambiguous. Trimming pared 1 base from V and 1 base from J, leaving 5 bases between. CDR3 length: 13 amino acids. Germline CDR1 SGHDT, CDR2 YYEEEE. CDR3 in DNA: TGTGCCAGCAGCTTGTCTTGGAACACTGAAGCTTTCTTT. Its protein product is CASSLSWNTEAFF.

This clone was detected once. The gene calls are TRBV6-1 and TRBJ1-2, with D unresolved. Trimming removed 5 bases at V and 7 bases at J, with 17 bases between. Germline V lookup: CDR1 MNHNS, CDR2 SASEGT. The CDR3 sequence is 14 residues long. As DNA, the CDR3 is TGTGCCAGCAGTTTCACTGCCCCGACTGGTGGCTACACCTTC. As protein: CASSFTAPTGGYTF.

This clone has a single count. The chain employs TRBV30 and TRBJ2-6, with D possibly being TRBD2 (5 bases). CDR1 GTSNPN and CDR2 SVGIG come from the germline V gene (reference sequence). CDR3 length: 16 amino acids. Trimming left V 1 base short and J 0 bases short, with 10 bases between. CDR3 sequence: CAWSGGRGSGANVLTF. CDR3 nucleotides: TGTGCCTGGAGTGGAGGCCGGGGCTCTGGGGCCAACGTCCTGACTTTC.

V and J are TRBV6-6 and TRBJ1-5; D is unresolved. Germline-derived CDR1 and CDR2 are MNHNY and SVGAGI (reference sequence). The CDR3 extends over 13 amino acids. V shed 6 bases and J shed 3 bases, with 9 bases lying between them. DNA of the CDR3: TGTGCCAGCAGGATCAGGAACAATCAGCCCCAGCATTTT. This sequence encodes CASRIRNNQPQHF.

The rearrangement links TRBV2 to TRBJ1-3; no firm D call. The V end was cut by 3 bases, the J end by 0 bases, with 9 bases between. The CDR3 loop spans 15 amino acids. Germline CDR1 and CDR2: SNHLY and FYNNEI. As DNA, the CDR3 is TGTGCCAGCAGTGAGTGGCCCCTCTCTGGAAACACCATATATTTT. Translated: CASSEWPLSGNTIYF.

J is TRBJ2-1 and V is TRBV5-1; a possible D gene is TRBD1 (7 bases). The V and J ends lost 4 bases and 3 bases respectively, with 11 bases between them. In germline, CDR1 is SGHRS, CDR2 YFSETQ. CDR3 length: 14 residues. Written as DNA, the CDR3 is TGCGCCAGCAGCGAGCAGGGGGGCTACAATGAGCAGTTCTTC. Translation gives CASSEQGGYNEQFF.

Concerning this clone: The junction and the germline gene differ at one end; a read error may be behind it. The V and J genes are TRBV5-1 and TRBJ1-1; tentative D call: TRBD1 (5 bases). CDR3 length: 13 amino acids. Germline CDR1 SGHRS, CDR2 YFSETQ. CDR3 residues: CASSLGGNSEAFF. CDR3 in DNA: TGCGCCAGCAGCTTGGGGGGGAACTCTGAAGCTTTCTTT.

This clone was detected a few times. The V call is TRBV7-9, the J call TRBJ2-3; D ambiguous. Germline V gives CDR1 SEHNR, CDR2 FQNEAQ (reference sequence). The CDR3 sequence is 11 residues long. The germline V and J ends were trimmed by 4 bases and 4 bases, with 3 bases remaining between them. CDR3: CASSYSDTQYF. Written as DNA, the CDR3 is TGTGCCAGCAGCTACTCAGATACGCAGTATTTT.

CDR3 residues: CASSLNPMGSGANVLTF. CDR3 sequence (DNA): TGCGCCAGCAGCTTGAACCCCATGGGCTCTGGGGCCAACGTCCTGACTTTC. The chain recombines TRBV5-1 with TRBJ2-6; D ambiguous. V was trimmed by 1 base and J by 0 bases, leaving 11 bases between them. Looked up from germline, CDR1 is SGHRS and CDR2 is YFSETQ. This CDR3 region has 17 residues.

CDR3 sequence (DNA): TGTGCCAGTAGTAGGCCCCCCCGGCACACCATATATTTT. Its translation: CASSRPPRHTIYF. This chain joins TRBV19 and TRBJ1-3; D gene uncertain. Germline V lookup: CDR1 LNHDA, CDR2 SQIVND (reference sequence). The CDR3 consists of 13 residues. V was shortened by 4 bases and J by 8 bases, with 12 bases between the two germline ends.

This sequence joins TRBV10-3 and TRBJ1-1; D is possibly TRBD1 (5 bases). Looked up from germline, CDR1 is ENHRY and CDR2 is SYGVKD. Between the trimmed V and J ends, which lost 5 bases and 0 bases, there was a span of 10 bases. CDR3 length: 14 amino acids. CDR3 protein: CAISLAGLNTEAFF. CDR3 bases: TGTGCCATCAGTCTGGCAGGGCTGAACACTGAAGCTTTCTTT.

This chain joins TRBV5-1 and TRBJ2-2, with D uncertain. The CDR3 length is 13 residues. Germline loops: CDR1 SGHRS, CDR2 YFSETQ. V was shortened by 0 bases and J by 8 bases, with 8 bases between the two germline ends. This chain's CDR3 is CASSLDRIGELFF. For the CDR3, the DNA is TGCGCCAGCAGCTTGGACAGAATAGGGGAGCTGTTTTTT.

The V call is TRBV9, the J call TRBJ1-5; tentative D call: TRBD1 (5 bases). CDR3 length equals 16 residues. V was trimmed by 0 bases and J by 2 bases, leaving 12 bases between them. Germline V gene lookup returns CDR1 SGDLS and CDR2 YYNGEE. In DNA form, the CDR3 reads TGTGCCAGCAGCGTAGGAGCCAGGGTGGGCAATCAGCCCCAGCATTTT. Encoded protein: CASSVGARVGNQPQHF.

This clone has only a few counts. V gene TRBV29-1 combines with J gene TRBJ2-1; 8 bases are shared with TRBD2. The trim removed 3 bases at V and 7 bases at J, leaving 11 bases unmatched. There are 15 residues in the CDR3. Per germline, CDR1 SQVTM and CDR2 ANQGSEA. In DNA, the CDR3 is TGCAGCGTTGACGCATACTCAACGGGGGGGAATGAGCAGTTCTTC. It specifies CSVDAYSTGGNEQFF.

The gene calls are TRBV11-3 and TRBJ2-2, with 9 bases lining up with TRBD1. The CDR3 covers 17 residues. CDR1 and CDR2 (germline): SGHNT, YENEEA. With 5 bases clipped from V and 5 bases from J, the junction kept 12 bases outside the gene matches. The CDR3 nucleotides are TGTGCCAGCAGCGCCTCAACCGGGACAGGGAGAACCGGGGAGCTGTTTTTT. It yields the protein CASSASTGTGRTGELFF.

The sample holds one count of this clone. At one end, the junction sequence differs from germline, possibly due to a read error. This chain links TRBV7-2 with TRBJ1-3; D is ambiguous. This CDR3 is 13 amino acids long. The V gene's germline CDR1 is SGHTA and CDR2 FQGNSA. The CDR3 region has the DNA TGTGCCAGCAGCCCCTACTCTGCAAACACCATATATTTT. Its translation is CASSPYSANTIYF.

This clone was counted a single time. The genes are TRBV11-3 and TRBJ1-4, with D possibly being TRBD1 (6 bases). CDR3 size: 14 residues. Germline V gene data show CDR1 as SGHNT and CDR2 as YENEEA. The V and J ends lost 3 bases and 5 bases respectively, with 10 bases between them. The CDR3 nucleotides read TGTGCCAGCAGCTTTGGGACATCAAATGAAAAACTGTTTTTT. Translation: CASSFGTSNEKLFF.

This clone appeared a single time. The CDR3 loop is CASSIGRLNEQFF. CDR3 coding DNA: TGTGCCAGCAGTATTGGGCGCCTCAATGAGCAGTTCTTC. The rearrangement links TRBV13 to TRBJ2-1, with D unclear. Per germline, CDR1 PRHDT and CDR2 FYEKMQ (reference sequence). Between the trimmed V and J ends, which lost 6 bases and 6 bases, there was a span of 12 bases. The CDR3 is 13 amino acids.

The V call is TRBV13, the J call TRBJ2-7; D possibly corresponds to TRBD2 (5 bases). Trimming shortened V by 0 bases and J by 5 bases, and 20 bases separated the two germline ends. This CDR3 has 17 residues. CDR1 is PRHDT, CDR2 FYEKMQ, per germline (reference sequence). The CDR3 nucleotides are TGTGCCAGCAGCTTAGGCCCTCGGACTGGGAGTCGACACGAGCAGTACTTC. As protein: CASSLGPRTGSRHEQYF.

V is TRBV6-5 and J is TRBJ1-3; no clear D. There are 13 residues in the CDR3. Between the trimmed V and J ends, which lost 5 bases and 0 bases, there was a span of 5 bases. CDR1 and CDR2 (germline): MNHEY, SVGAGI. CDR3 region: CASSEVSGNTIYF. The CDR3 region has the DNA TGTGCCAGCAGTGAGGTCTCTGGAAACACCATATATTTT.

V and J are TRBV10-3 and TRBJ2-1; 10 bases match TRBD2. The junction had 21 bases not matched to a gene; V was cut back by 6 bases and J by 4 bases. The germline gives CDR1 ENHRY, CDR2 SYGVKD. The CDR3 has 20 amino acids. The CDR3 region is CAIRDASGSRTPPRYNEQFF. CDR3 nucleotide sequence: TGTGCCATCAGAGACGCTAGCGGGAGCCGTACCCCACCAAGATACAATGAGCAGTTCTTC.

V is TRBV5-1 and J is TRBJ1-3, with D possibly TRBD1 on 5 matching bases. Germline V CDR1 and CDR2: SGHRS, YFSETQ. The CDR3 runs to 15 residues. Trimming removed 1 base at V and 4 bases at J, with 12 bases between. The chain's CDR3 is CASSLSRAGGNTIYF. Here the CDR3 DNA reads TGCGCCAGCAGCTTGTCCAGGGCTGGAGGAAACACCATATATTTT.

This chain connects TRBV27 to TRBJ1-5, with D perhaps TRBD1 (6 bases). V was trimmed by 3 bases and J by 3 bases, leaving 12 bases between them. Germline-derived CDR1 and CDR2 are MNHEY and SMNVEV (reference sequence). The CDR3 contains 15 residues. CDR3 sequence reads: CASSLNRDLNQPQHF. In DNA, the CDR3 is TGTGCCAGCAGTTTGAACAGGGACCTCAATCAGCCCCAGCATTTT.

This chain links TRBV4-1 with TRBJ1-1, with D possibly matching TRBD1 (5 bases). The germline V gene encodes CDR1 MGHRA and CDR2 YSYEKL. The length of the CDR3 is 15 residues. V lost 3 bases to trimming and J lost 1 base, with 12 bases between them. DNA for the CDR3: TGCGCCAGCAGCCAGAGTCCGGGGACGAACACTGAAGCTTTCTTT. As protein: CASSQSPGTNTEAFF.

CDR3 DNA: TGTGCCAGCAGCTTAACGACAGGGAACACTGAAGCTTTCTTT. Its protein is CASSLTTGNTEAFF. The rearrangement joins TRBV7-9 to TRBJ1-1; tentative D call: TRBD1 (6 bases). CDR3 size: 14 residues. The V gene lost 2 bases and the J gene lost 1 base, with 8 bases spanning the gap. Germline values: CDR1 SEHNR, CDR2 FQNEAQ (reference sequence).

This chain uses TRBV15 with TRBJ2-3, with D perhaps matching TRBD2 (5 bases). The germline V and J ends were trimmed by 0 bases and 3 bases, with 19 bases remaining between them. The CDR3 consists of 18 residues. The germline gives CDR1 LNHNV, CDR2 YYDKDF (reference sequence). In nucleotides, the CDR3 is TGTGCCACCAGCAGAGAACCTCCGGGCCCCAGGAGGACAGATACGCAGTATTTT. Its translation is CATSREPPGPRRTDTQYF.

This sequence joins TRBV19 and TRBJ1-1; D may be TRBD1 (5 bases). Germline assignment: CDR1 LNHDA and CDR2 SQIVND (reference sequence). The CDR3 extends over 12 amino acids. V was pared by 10 bases and J by 0 bases, with 9 bases between. CDR3 sequence (DNA): TGTGCCACGGGACGGTTGAACACTGAAGCTTTCTTT. This gives the protein CATGRLNTEAFF.

V usage is TRBV27 and J usage is TRBJ1-5; TRBD1 agrees at 7 bases. V lost 7 bases and J lost 4; bases outside the gene matches: 10. Germline V gene data show CDR1 as MNHEY and CDR2 as SMNVEV (reference sequence). The CDR3 length is 15 residues. CDR3 in DNA: TGTGCCAGCACTTCTCAGGGGGACGGAAATCAGCCCCAGCATTTT. Its protein product is CASTSQGDGNQPQHF.